The 18 T cell receptor beta chains below come from one sample, sequenced in a study of post-analysis software for immune sequencing data. These receptors' antigens are unknown. Unique molecular identifiers tagged the TCR beta cDNA libraries. One entry per CDR3 protein, called by TCRdb with MiXCR from the PCR reads. This repertoire shows 380,000 or so distinct CDR3 sequences, approximately 38% found once; its top ten account for about an eighth. Notes on the study in general: TRBV5-6, TRBV5-1 and TRBV20-1 belonged to a set of roughly five TRBV segments that were more frequent in patients than controls.

Input material: blood. The receptor source for this set is a girl aged 10 to 17 with multiple sclerosis.

The gene calls are TRBV4-2 and TRBJ1-1; TRBD1 is a possible D gene (5 bases). V was clipped by 0 bases and J by 1 base, with 12 bases between them. Germline assignment: CDR1 LGHNA and CDR2 YNFKEQ. The CDR3 contains 16 residues. The CDR3 DNA is TGTGCCAGCAGCCAAGATCGGGGGTTTGGGAACACTGAAGCTTTCTTT. Protein: CASSQDRGFGNTEAFF.

V is TRBV6-5 and J is TRBJ2-3; D could derive from TRBD1 or TRBD2 (5 bases each). CDR3 length: 15 residues. V lost 7 bases to trimming and J lost 0 bases, with 14 bases between them. Germline V gene sequence: CDR1 MNHEY, CDR2 SVGAGI. The DNA for the CDR3 is TGTGCCAGCACTTTGGGGACCCGTAGCACAGATACGCAGTATTTT. This codes for CASTLGTRSTDTQYF.

The chain joins TRBV14 to TRBJ2-7, with D maybe TRBD2 (6 bases). V was trimmed by 4 bases and J by 7 bases, leaving 20 bases between them. The CDR3 runs to 15 residues. Germline assignment: CDR1 SGHDN and CDR2 FVKESK. The CDR3 nucleotides read TGTGCCAGCAGCCCGATCCGGGACTCCCTTTTTGAGCAGTACTTC. As protein: CASSPIRDSLFEQYF.

This chain links TRBV18 with TRBJ1-1; D unresolved. The CDR3 is 15 amino acids. Germline V gene sequence: CDR1 KGHSH, CDR2 LQKENI. Trimming stripped 4 bases from V and 3 bases from J, with 15 bases between. Written as DNA, the CDR3 is TGTGCCAGCTCACTATCCTCCGGTAGGGACACTGAAGCTTTCTTT. Its translation is CASSLSSGRDTEAFF.

The chain links TRBV2 to TRBJ1-5; D is uncertain. Germline CDR1 is SNHLY and CDR2 is FYNNEI. The CDR3 sequence is 14 residues long. The V gene lost 4 bases and the J gene lost 3 bases, with 10 bases spanning the gap. The CDR3 nucleotides read TGTGCCAGCAGTGGCCAGAGCTACAATCAGCCCCAGCATTTT. Its translation: CASSGQSYNQPQHF.

The chain couples TRBV6-4 to TRBJ2-7; D unresolved. Trimming took off 6 bases at V and 0 bases at J, with 12 bases between the two ends. The CDR3 is 14 amino acids. Germline values: CDR1 MRHNA, CDR2 SNTAGT. The DNA of the CDR3 is TGTGCCAGCAGATCCCCCAGGAGCTCCTACGAGCAGTACTTC. Protein: CASRSPRSSYEQYF.

This clonotype occurred a few times. V gene TRBV24-1 combines with J gene TRBJ1-2; TRBD1 aligns across 7 bases. The V segment lost 4 bases and the J segment 5 bases; nucleotides outside the gene matches: 6. CDR1 is KGHDR, CDR2 SFDVKD, per germline. The CDR3 contains 14 residues. The CDR3 region is CATSEPDRDYGYTF. As DNA, the CDR3 is TGTGCCACCAGTGAACCTGACAGGGATTATGGCTACACCTTC.

The J gene is TRBJ2-4, the V gene TRBV28; no clear D gene. The CDR3 extends over 16 amino acids. Germline lookup yields CDR1 MDHEN and CDR2 SYDVKM. Trimming pared 2 bases from V and 0 bases from J, leaving 11 bases between. CDR3 in amino acids: CASSLGRPLAKNIQYF. CDR3 bases: TGTGCCAGCAGTTTAGGCCGCCCTCTAGCCAAAAACATTCAGTACTTC.

This clonotype was recorded a few times. The genes are TRBV20-1 and TRBJ2-5; D possibly corresponds to TRBD1 (5 bases). The CDR3 extends over 15 amino acids. The V gene lost 4 bases and the J gene lost 0 bases, with 15 bases spanning the gap. Germline-derived CDR1 and CDR2 are DFQATT and SNEGSKA (reference sequence). The CDR3 DNA is TGCAGTGCTACCGGCCGCAGGGTATACCAAGAGACCCAGTACTTC. Its protein is CSATGRRVYQETQYF.

The chain uses TRBV5-1 and TRBJ2-3; 8 positions agree with TRBD2. Per the germline V gene, CDR1 is SGHRS and CDR2 is YFSETQ. This CDR3 has 17 residues. The junction had 11 bases not matched to a gene; V was cut back by 3 bases and J by 2 bases. The CDR3 loop reads CASSSPLAGGVTDTQYF. CDR3 bases: TGCGCCAGCAGCTCCCCTCTGGCGGGGGGAGTCACAGATACGCAGTATTTT.

This chain uses TRBV7-9 with TRBJ2-6; 10 nucleotides align to TRBD2. The CDR3 has 19 residues. Germline CDR1 is SEHNR and CDR2 is FQNEAQ (reference sequence). Trimming cost V 5 bases and J 0 bases; bases outside gene matches: 10. The CDR3 bases are TGTGCCAGCAGCCCGTTAGCGGGGGGCTTCCACTCTGGGGCCAACGTCCTGACTTTC. Encoded protein: CASSPLAGGFHSGANVLTF.

The gene calls are TRBV7-2 and TRBJ2-3; 12 nucleotides line up with TRBD2. The trim removed 2 bases at V and 4 bases at J, leaving 7 bases unmatched. The CDR3 contains 17 residues. Per germline, CDR1 SGHTA and CDR2 FQGNSA. The CDR3 loop is CASSLSLAGGHADTQYF. The CDR3, as DNA: TGTGCCAGCAGCTTATCCCTAGCGGGGGGGCATGCAGATACGCAGTATTTT.

The chain employs TRBV13 and TRBJ2-4; TRBD1 matches at 7 bases. The tail of the sequence fits TRBJ2-7 better, so the J call may be wrong. In germline, CDR1 is PRHDT, CDR2 FYEKMQ (reference sequence). There are 13 residues in the CDR3. The CDR3 DNA reads TGTGCCACCTTAACCGGGACAGAGAACGAGCAGTACTTC. Its translation: CATLTGTENEQYF.

This clonotype was found a few times. V is TRBV9 and J is TRBJ2-1; 10 bases line up with TRBD2. The J segment lost 5 bases and the V segment lost 0 bases, leaving 5 bases of the junction unmatched. The germline V gene encodes CDR1 SGDLS and CDR2 YYNGEE. The CDR3 totals 16 residues. The CDR3 DNA reads as TGTGCCAGCAGCGTAGTCGGTCTAGCGGGGGACAATGAGCAGTTCTTC. Translating it yields CASSVVGLAGDNEQFF.

This clonotype was found a few times. V is TRBV12-3 or TRBV12-4 and J is TRBJ2-1, with D possibly matching TRBD2 (6 bases). The CDR3 length is 14 residues. The germline V and J ends were trimmed by 7 bases and 1 base, with 11 bases remaining between them. The CDR3 reads CASTPGESYNEQFF. The CDR3 coding sequence is TGTGCCAGCACTCCGGGGGAATCCTACAATGAGCAGTTCTTC.

The chain couples TRBV28 to TRBJ2-7; TRBD1 matches at 7 bases. There are 14 residues in the CDR3. J gave up 0 bases and V 7 bases, and 6 bases lay outside the gene matches. Germline V lookup: CDR1 MDHEN, CDR2 SYDVKM. This CDR3 is CASTVTGSSYEQYF. As DNA, the CDR3 is TGTGCCAGCACCGTGACAGGGAGCTCCTACGAGCAGTACTTC.

This chain joins TRBV4-1 and TRBJ1-1; D gene ambiguous. There are 14 residues in the CDR3. Trimming stripped 4 bases from V and 0 bases from J, with 9 bases between. CDR1 is MGHRA and CDR2 is YSYEKL in the germline V gene. The CDR3 reads CASSRVQLNTEAFF. The CDR3 DNA reads as TGCGCCAGCAGCCGGGTACAGCTGAACACTGAAGCTTTCTTT.

The chain couples TRBV4-1 to TRBJ2-5; D is perhaps TRBD1 (6 bases). Germline V gives CDR1 MGHRA, CDR2 YSYEKL. V lost 0 bases, J lost 5 bases, and 10 bases lay in between. This CDR3 spans 14 amino acids. The CDR3 DNA is TGCGCCAGCAGCCAAGACGCAGGGGACGAGACCCAGTACTTC. Its protein is CASSQDAGDETQYF.